The 25 T cell receptor beta chains presented below share a single source sample, sequenced in a study of blood T cell repertoires in COVID-19. Libraries were prepared by immunoSEQ multiplex PCR; TCRdb keeps only in-frame clonotypes and omits some of them. The sample has roughly 37,000 clones, more than 70% seen once; the top ten hold about 35%. Sample: peripheral blood. These receptors all come from a man in his sixties with acute or convalescent COVID-19.

The sample holds one count of this clone. V usage is TRBV3-1 (or the pseudogene TRBV3-2) and J usage is TRBJ2-5, with 10 bases identical to TRBD1. In germline, CDR1 is LGHDT, CDR2 YNNKEL (reference sequence). This CDR3 is built from 14 residues. The junction had 5 bases not matched to a gene; V was cut back by 6 bases and J by 4 bases. The CDR3 DNA is TGTGCCAGCAGGTGGGGACAGGGGAGAGAGACCCAGTACTTC. This codes for CASRWGQGRETQYF.

The chain couples TRBV13 to TRBJ1-1; 7 bases line up with TRBD1. V lost 0 bases to trimming and J lost 4 bases; unmatched junction nucleotides: 5. Germline CDR1 is PRHDT and CDR2 is FYEKMQ (reference sequence). CDR3 length equals 15 residues. The chain's CDR3 is CASSLGTGIATEAFF. In DNA form, the CDR3 reads TGTGCCAGCAGCTTAGGGACAGGGATTGCCACTGAAGCTTTCTTT. Full variable domain (outside the CDR3, taken from reference TRBV13 and TRBJ1-1): AAGVIQSPRHLIKEKRETATLKCYPIPRHDTVYWYQQGPGQDPQFLISFYEKMQSDKGSIPDRFSAQQFSDYHSELNMSSLELGDSALYFCASSLGTGIATEAFFGQGTRLTVV.

The chain is built from TRBV7-6 and TRBJ2-1, with TRBD2 matching 7 bases. With 1 base clipped from V and 6 bases from J, the junction kept 6 bases outside the gene matches. The CDR3 runs to 15 residues. CDR1 and CDR2 from the germline V gene are SGHVS and FNYEAQ. The CDR3 bases are TGTGCCAGCAGCTTAGGGGGGGGTCAAGCCAATGAGCAGTTCTTC. This encodes CASSLGGGQANEQFF. Full variable domain (rest looked up from reference TRBV7-6 and TRBJ2-1): GAGVSQSPRYKVTKRGQDVALRCDPISGHVSLYWYRQALGQGPEFLTYFNYEAQQDKSGLPNDRFSAERPEGSISTLTIQRTEQRDSAMYRCASSLGGGQANEQFFGPGTRLTVL.

The chain has TRBV5-1 and TRBJ2-2, with TRBD1 identical over 8 bases. The germline gives CDR1 SGHRS, CDR2 YFSETQ. V was clipped by 7 bases and J by 5 bases; unmatched bases: 10. This CDR3 spans 15 amino acids. The CDR3 coding sequence is TGCGCCAGCGTGCTCACAGGGGGGTTGACCGGGGAGCTGTTTTTT. Translation gives CASVLTGGLTGELFF.

The chain combines TRBV3-1 (or the pseudogene TRBV3-2) with TRBJ2-7, with D maybe TRBD2 (5 bases). CDR3 length: 16 residues. Trimming pared 4 bases from V and 3 bases from J, leaving 19 bases between. Germline CDR1 reads LGHDT; CDR2 reads YNNKEL (reference sequence). The CDR3 sequence: CASSPFPAEMGYEQYF. The CDR3, as DNA: TGTGCCAGCAGCCCCTTCCCAGCGGAGATGGGCTACGAGCAGTACTTC.

A word on this clone: At one of its ends the junction is not consistent with the germline gene, which may arise from a read error. The V gene is TRBV29-1, the J gene TRBJ1-2; weak D call: TRBD1 (5 bases). CDR1 and CDR2 from the germline V gene are SQVTM and ANQGSEA. This CDR3 has 13 amino acids. CDR3 in amino acids: CSVEGEDDSSYTF. Here the CDR3 DNA reads TGCAGCGTCGAAGGTGAGGACGACAGTTCCTACACCTTC.

This clone appeared a single time. The rearrangement links TRBV4-1 to TRBJ1-1; D is unresolved. There are 17 residues in the CDR3. The V and J ends lost 1 base and 0 bases respectively, with 15 bases between them. Per germline, CDR1 MGHRA and CDR2 YSYEKL. The CDR3 DNA reads TGCGCCAGCAGCCAAGTATTTAGGAGTACCATGAACACTGAAGCTTTCTTT. Encoded protein: CASSQVFRSTMNTEAFF.

The rearrangement links TRBV5-1 to TRBJ1-4; TRBD1 aligns across 8 bases. The V segment lost 5 bases and the J segment 8 bases; nucleotides outside the gene matches: 2. The length of the CDR3 is 12 residues. CDR1 is SGHRS, CDR2 YFSETQ, per germline. The CDR3 reads CASRRTGEKLFF. CDR3 bases: TGCGCCAGCAGGCGGACAGGGGAAAAACTGTTTTTT.

This clone was observed a handful of times. The chain is built from TRBV11-2 and TRBJ1-3; 7 bases are shared with TRBD1. The length of the CDR3 is 16 residues. CDR1 and CDR2 (germline): SGHAT, FQNNGV. Germline trimming cut 5 bases from V and 0 bases from J; bases unmatched to any gene: 7. This CDR3 reads CASSPQTGFSGNTIYF. The CDR3 DNA is TGTGCCAGCAGCCCCCAGACAGGGTTCTCTGGAAACACCATATATTTT.

CDR3 DNA sequence: TGCAGCGTTGCTCCGGGAGGAGACGAGCAGTACTTC. Translated: CSVAPGGDEQYF. The V gene is TRBV29-1, the J gene TRBJ2-7; 7 nucleotides line up with TRBD2. The CDR3 loop spans 12 amino acids. Trimming at V came to 4 bases and at J to 5 bases, leaving 5 bases not matched to a gene. The germline CDR1 and CDR2 sequences are SQVTM and ANQGSEA.

The chain combines TRBV5-1 with TRBJ2-2, with 9 bases lining up with TRBD2. V shed 1 base, J shed 3 bases, and the junction held 1 base outside the gene matches. Germline V gene lookup returns CDR1 SGHRS and CDR2 YFSETQ. The CDR3 runs 15 residues. This chain's CDR3 is CASSLLAGDTGELFF. In DNA form, the CDR3 reads TGCGCCAGCAGCTTGTTAGCGGGAGACACCGGGGAGCTGTTTTTT.

This clone was observed a handful of times. The J gene is TRBJ2-2, the V gene TRBV2; no definite D call. The V end was cut by 6 bases, the J end by 2 bases, with 10 bases between. Germline-derived CDR1 and CDR2 are SNHLY and FYNNEI. The length of the CDR3 is 14 residues. DNA for the CDR3: TGTGCCAGCAGCCTTAACAGAAACACCGGGGAGCTGTTTTTT. It codes for CASSLNRNTGELFF.

J is TRBJ2-7 and V is TRBV27; 7 nucleotides match TRBD1. J lost 3 bases, V lost 5 bases, and 7 bases had no gene match. CDR3 length: 14 amino acids. CDR1 is MNHEY, CDR2 SMNVEV, per germline (reference sequence). Here the CDR3 DNA reads TGTGCCAGCAGTCTACAGGGGAGAGGCTACGAGCAGTACTTC. As protein: CASSLQGRGYEQYF.

The gene calls are TRBV10-3 and TRBJ2-5; 7 bases fit TRBD2. The CDR3 extends over 14 amino acids. Germline values: CDR1 ENHRY, CDR2 SYGVKD. J gave up 3 bases and V 2 bases, and 3 bases lay outside the gene matches. In nucleotides, the CDR3 is TGTGCCATCAGTGAGCTAGCGGCCAAAGAGACCCAGTACTTC. It specifies CAISELAAKETQYF.

The rearrangement links TRBV13 to TRBJ2-3; D is perhaps TRBD1 (5 bases). The length of the CDR3 is 15 residues. The germline CDR1 and CDR2 sequences are PRHDT and FYEKMQ (reference sequence). The V end lost 0 bases, the J end lost 0 bases, and 7 bases lay between the germline ends. The CDR3 DNA reads as TGTGCCAGCAGCTTAGGCCCAGGGAGCACAGATACGCAGTATTTT. Amino acid sequence: CASSLGPGSTDTQYF.

This clone has just one count. The V gene is TRBV6-6, the J gene TRBJ2-7, with D perhaps matching TRBD1 (6 bases). The CDR3 is made up of 15 amino acids. Trimming cost V 5 bases and J 0 bases, with 14 bases left between them. In germline, CDR1 is MNHNY, CDR2 SVGAGI (reference sequence). The CDR3 is CASSPPAGASYEQYF. The CDR3 nucleotides are TGTGCCAGCAGTCCCCCCGCAGGGGCCTCCTACGAGCAGTACTTC.

This clone has a handful of counts. This chain connects TRBV11-1 to TRBJ1-1, with a tentative D call TRBD1 (5 bases). This CDR3 spans 14 amino acids. Germline V gene sequence: CDR1 SGHAT, CDR2 FQDESV (reference sequence). The V gene lost 6 bases and the J gene lost 0 bases, with 11 bases spanning the gap. In DNA form, the CDR3 reads TGTGCCAGCAGGGGGCTGACAGTGAACACTGAAGCTTTCTTT. Amino acids: CASRGLTVNTEAFF.

The CDR3 sequence is CASSFQTSTDTQYF. CDR3 DNA sequence: TGTGCCAGCAGCTTTCAAACTAGCACAGATACGCAGTATTTT. The chain uses TRBV9 and TRBJ2-3; D not certain. V was cut by 4 bases and J by 0 bases, with 9 bases left in between. Germline CDR1 SGDLS, CDR2 YYNGEE. CDR3 length: 14 residues. Variable domain in full (rest from reference TRBV9 and TRBJ2-3): DSGVTQTPKHLITATGQRVTLRCSPRSGDLSVYWYQQSLDQGLQFLIQYYNGEERAKGNILERFSAQQFPDLHSELNLSSLELGDSALYFCASSFQTSTDTQYFGPGTRLTVL.

V is TRBV5-1 and J is TRBJ2-5; 7 bases map to TRBD1. With 7 bases clipped from V and 5 bases from J, the junction kept 14 bases outside the gene matches. Germline CDR1 SGHRS, CDR2 YFSETQ. This CDR3 is 15 amino acids long. The CDR3 coding sequence is TGCGCCAGCTTACTAGGACAGGTTCCGGGGGAGACCCAGTACTTC. Its protein is CASLLGQVPGETQYF.

The V and J genes are TRBV19 and TRBJ2-7; D may be TRBD1 (5 bases). The CDR3 is 13 amino acids. V gave up 0 bases and J gave up 3 bases, with 6 bases separating them. Germline assignment: CDR1 LNHDA and CDR2 SQIVND (reference sequence). This CDR3 reads CASSIDQGYEQYF. In DNA, the CDR3 is TGTGCCAGTAGTATAGATCAGGGCTACGAGCAGTACTTC.

This clone showed up just once. The CDR3 loop is CASSTIYAGANVLTF. The CDR3 DNA reads as TGTGCCAGTTCAACAATATATGCTGGGGCCAACGTCCTGACTTTC. The chain couples TRBV27 to TRBJ2-6; D not certain. The CDR3 is made up of 15 amino acids. Germline lookup yields CDR1 MNHEY and CDR2 SMNVEV (reference sequence). Trimming removed 9 bases at V and 2 bases at J, with 14 bases between.

The chain combines TRBV11-3 with TRBJ1-1; unclear D gene. V dropped 1 base and J dropped 1 base, with 7 bases sitting between them. The CDR3 has 14 amino acids. Germline loops: CDR1 SGHNT, CDR2 YENEEA. As DNA, the CDR3 is TGTGCCAGCAGCTTAGGAGGGAAGAACACTGAAGCTTTCTTT. It specifies CASSLGGKNTEAFF.

The V gene is TRBV6-5, the J gene TRBJ2-7; 10 positions agree with TRBD2. V was pared by 5 bases and J by 7 bases, with 11 bases of the junction left unmatched. The CDR3 runs 15 residues. Germline values: CDR1 MNHEY, CDR2 SVGAGI. The CDR3 is CASSPQTSGPWEQYF. Written as DNA, the CDR3 is TGTGCCAGCAGTCCCCAGACTAGCGGGCCCTGGGAGCAGTACTTC.

This clone was seen more than once but under ten times. The rearrangement joins TRBV18 to TRBJ2-3; D is unclear. In germline, CDR1 is KGHSH, CDR2 LQKENI. V was pared by 3 bases and J by 2 bases, with 6 bases between. CDR3 length: 13 amino acids. The CDR3 DNA reads as TGTGCCAGCTCACCGCGAAACACAGATACGCAGTATTTT. Translated, it gives CASSPRNTDTQYF.

The gene calls are TRBV6-2 or TRBV6-3 and TRBJ2-1; D remains unclear. V lost 2 bases, J lost 3 bases, and 5 bases lay in between. This CDR3 region has 13 residues. Germline V CDR1 and CDR2: MNHEY, SVGEGT. CDR3 DNA sequence: TGTGCCAGCAGTTACCTAAGCTACAATGAGCAGTTCTTC. Translating gives CASSYLSYNEQFF.